The 32 T cell receptor beta chains in this list originate from one sample, sequenced in a study of blood T cell repertoires in COVID-19. Only in-frame clones appear in the TCRdb table, and some are missing; sequencing was by immunoSEQ multiplex PCR. The profile shows approximately 170,000 clones, approximately 78% of them singletons. Source material: peripheral blood. The receptors derive from a human donor in a cohort sampled during active COVID-19.

The gene calls are TRBV11-2 and TRBJ1-2; 7 bases fit TRBD1. Per the germline V gene, CDR1 is SGHAT and CDR2 is FQNNGV. The CDR3 consists of 13 residues. V lost 5 bases, J lost 8 bases, and 8 bases stayed unmatched. CDR3 sequence reads: CASSPPTGRGYTF. CDR3 DNA sequence: TGTGCCAGCAGCCCCCCGACAGGGCGCGGCTACACCTTC.

This clone was seen more than once but under ten times. This rearrangement joins TRBV7-2 to TRBJ1-6; TRBD1 might be the D (5 bases). V lost 2 bases, J lost 9 bases, and 11 bases lay in between. CDR1 SGHTA and CDR2 FQGNSA come from the germline V gene. The CDR3 has 14 amino acids. The CDR3 DNA reads as TGTGCCAGCAGCTTACTCGGGGGATCTTCACCCCTCCACTTT. Translated, it gives CASSLLGGSSPLHF.

The chain uses TRBV19 and TRBJ2-5; the match to TRBD1 covers 12 bases. V trimming: 4 bases; J trimming: 4 bases; junction bases outside the gene matches: 4. This CDR3 has 15 residues. The germline gives CDR1 LNHDA, CDR2 SQIVND (reference sequence). The chain's CDR3 is CASSRDRGLIETQYF. The CDR3 region has the DNA TGTGCCAGTAGTAGGGACAGGGGGCTGATAGAGACCCAGTACTTC.

The V gene is TRBV27, the J gene TRBJ2-7, with TRBD1 matching over 7 bases. This CDR3 is 13 amino acids long. The trim removed 2 bases at V and 3 bases at J, leaving 1 base unmatched. Germline lookup yields CDR1 MNHEY and CDR2 SMNVEV (reference sequence). The chain's CDR3 is CASSLRQGYEQYF. In DNA form, the CDR3 reads TGTGCCAGCAGTTTAAGACAGGGCTACGAGCAGTACTTC.

This chain joins TRBV9 and TRBJ2-3, with a possible D match to TRBD2 (7 bases). The V and J ends lost 2 bases and 0 bases respectively, with 19 bases between them. The germline V gene has CDR1 SGDLS and CDR2 YYNGEE. The CDR3 extends over 18 amino acids. The DNA of the CDR3 is TGTGCCAGCAGCGTCGGTGGGGGCGGGGGAGCTAGCACAGATACGCAGTATTTT. Translated, it gives CASSVGGGGGASTDTQYF.

The chain recombines TRBV27 with TRBJ2-3; D call uncertain. Germline CDR1 MNHEY, CDR2 SMNVEV (reference sequence). Trimming left V 6 bases short and J 0 bases short, with 7 bases between. The length of the CDR3 is 13 residues. The CDR3 coding sequence is TGTGCCAGCAGCTCCTCTAGCACAGATACGCAGTATTTT. Its translation: CASSSSSTDTQYF.

This chain joins TRBV24-1 and TRBJ2-1, with 8 nucleotides matching TRBD2. The germline CDR1 and CDR2 sequences are KGHDR and SFDVKD. CDR3 length: 17 residues. With 2 bases clipped from V and 4 bases from J, the junction kept 9 bases outside the gene matches. The CDR3 reads CATSDSLPGTRYNEQFF. CDR3 bases: TGTGCCACCAGTGATTCCCTGCCCGGGACTAGATACAATGAGCAGTTCTTC.

Here the CDR3 DNA reads TGTGCCAGCAGCCAATGGGACGGGAGTGAGCAGTTCTTC. Residues: CASSQWDGSEQFF. The chain links TRBV14 to TRBJ2-1, with TRBD2 as a possible D gene (6 bases). The CDR3 totals 13 residues. V was pared by 2 bases and J by 9 bases, with 11 bases between. Germline V lookup: CDR1 SGHDN, CDR2 FVKESK.

This chain uses TRBV18 with TRBJ2-1; 7 bases match TRBD2. The germline V gene has CDR1 KGHSH and CDR2 LQKENI. CDR3 length: 14 amino acids. Trimming at V came to 4 bases and at J to 8 bases, leaving 8 bases not matched to a gene. CDR3 bases: TGTGCCAGCTCACGGGGGTCGGGAGGCCATGAGCAGTTCTTC. It encodes CASSRGSGGHEQFF.

The chain couples TRBV15 to TRBJ1-4; D possibly corresponds to TRBD1 (5 bases). From germline, CDR1 is LNHNV and CDR2 YYDKDF (reference sequence). V lost 2 bases, J lost 9 bases, and 16 bases lay in between. This CDR3 has 15 residues. The CDR3 is CATSRLTGGYKKLFF. The CDR3 bases are TGTGCCACCAGCAGACTAACAGGTGGTTATAAAAAACTGTTTTTT.

The CDR3, as DNA: TGCAGCGGTAGCGGAGTTCCCTACAATGAGCAGTTCTTC. Translating gives CSGSGVPYNEQFF. The genes are TRBV29-1 and TRBJ2-1, with a tentative D call TRBD2 (6 bases). V was cut by 7 bases and J by 2 bases, with 12 bases left in between. The germline V gene has CDR1 SQVTM and CDR2 ANQGSEA. The CDR3 has 13 residues.

This clone has just one count. This chain connects TRBV5-6 to TRBJ2-1; TRBD2 agrees at 8 bases. CDR1 is SGHDT and CDR2 is YYEEEE in the germline V gene. V was pared by 6 bases and J by 1 base, with 3 bases of the junction left unmatched. The CDR3 totals 14 residues. In DNA, the CDR3 is TGTGCCAGCAACAGCGGGAGTTCCTACAATGAGCAGTTCTTC. Translated, it gives CASNSGSSYNEQFF. Using reference TRBV5-6 and TRBJ2-1 for the parts outside the CDR3, the full variable domain is DAGVTQSPTHLIKTRGQQVTLRCSPKSGHDTVSWYQQALGQGPQFIFQYYEEEERQRGNFPDRFSGHQFPNYSSELNVNALLLGDSALYLCASNSGSSYNEQFFGPGTRLTVL.

This clone was observed once. V gene TRBV28 combines with J gene TRBJ1-1; possible D gene TRBD1, 5 bases. Per germline, CDR1 MDHEN and CDR2 SYDVKM. The CDR3 extends over 16 amino acids. The V and J ends lost 6 bases and 0 bases respectively, with 17 bases between them. CDR3 sequence reads: CASSPVGGGLNTEAFF. DNA of the CDR3: TGTGCCAGCAGCCCAGTCGGGGGGGGGTTGAACACTGAAGCTTTCTTT.

This chain links TRBV7-2 with TRBJ1-3; TRBD1 matches 7 bases. J lost 0 bases, V lost 6 bases, and 2 bases had no gene match. The length of the CDR3 is 14 residues. Germline loops: CDR1 SGHTA, CDR2 FQGNSA. CDR3: CASSPGGSGNTIYF. The CDR3 DNA follows: TGTGCCAGCAGTCCAGGGGGCTCTGGAAACACCATATATTTT.

The V and J genes are TRBV6-5 and TRBJ1-2; the D gene is possibly TRBD1 (6 bases). Germline loops: CDR1 MNHEY, CDR2 SVGAGI. This CDR3 has 15 amino acids. Trimming left V 7 bases short and J 2 bases short, with 17 bases between. DNA of the CDR3: TGTGCCAGCACCAACGGACAGTTGAGGAACTATGGCTACACCTTC. Protein: CASTNGQLRNYGYTF.

The chain joins TRBV7-3 to TRBJ2-1, with D possibly being TRBD2 (7 bases). Per the germline V gene, CDR1 is SGHTA and CDR2 is FQGTGA. V was pared by 5 bases and J by 4 bases, with 15 bases between. The CDR3 has 15 residues. CDR3 in amino acids: CASSRGAATYNEQFF. The CDR3 region has the DNA TGTGCCAGCAGCCGGGGGGCCGCGACTTACAATGAGCAGTTCTTC. The full variable domain, with the rest looked up from reference TRBV7-3 and TRBJ2-1, is GAGVSQTPSNKVTEKGKYVELRCDPISGHTALYWYRQSLGQGPEFLIYFQGTGAADDSGLPNDRFFAVRPEGSVSTLKIQRTERGDSAVYLCASSRGAATYNEQFFGPGTRLTVL.

V is TRBV29-1 and J is TRBJ1-1; no reliable D call. Germline CDR1 is SQVTM and CDR2 is ANQGSEA. The germline V and J ends were trimmed by 4 bases and 1 base, with 7 bases remaining between them. The CDR3 runs to 12 residues. CDR3 DNA: TGCAGCGTTGGGAGAGGGAACACTGAAGCTTTCTTT. It is translated as CSVGRGNTEAFF.

The chain combines TRBV4-3 with TRBJ2-1, with 12 positions matching TRBD2. The CDR3 runs to 17 residues. CDR1 and CDR2 (germline): LGHNA, YSLEER. The V and J ends lost 1 base and 8 bases, in that order; junction bases with no gene match: 9. The CDR3 region is CASSQAVLAGGPHEQFF. CDR3 sequence (DNA): TGCGCCAGCAGCCAAGCGGTGCTAGCGGGGGGGCCCCATGAGCAGTTCTTC.

The chain couples TRBV5-4 to TRBJ2-7; 15 bases map to TRBD2. This CDR3 is built from 19 residues. Trimming at V came to 0 bases and at J to 5 bases, leaving 12 bases not matched to a gene. In germline, CDR1 is SGHNT, CDR2 YYREEE (reference sequence). For the CDR3, the DNA is TGTGCCAGCAGCTTGGATGTCGGACTAGCGGGAGGGCCCGCCCACGAGCAGTACTTC. Protein sequence: CASSLDVGLAGGPAHEQYF.

The chain uses TRBV6-5 and TRBJ2-4; 11 bases align to TRBD2. Germline CDR1 reads MNHEY; CDR2 reads SVGAGI. The ends lost 4 bases at V and 1 base at J; junction bases unmatched: 3. The CDR3 spans 16 residues. As DNA, the CDR3 is TGTGCCAGCAGTTTAGCGGGAGGGAGGGCCAAAAACATTCAGTACTTC. It translates to CASSLAGGRAKNIQYF.

This clone showed up just once. The chain's CDR3 is CASSSLTGPRYNEQFF. CDR3 nucleotides: TGTGCCAGCAGTTCCCTGACAGGCCCGAGGTACAATGAGCAGTTCTTC. The V gene is TRBV27, the J gene TRBJ2-1, with a possible D match to TRBD1 (6 bases). Germline CDR1 MNHEY, CDR2 SMNVEV (reference sequence). The CDR3 runs to 16 residues. Trimming cost V 4 bases and J 4 bases, with 17 bases left between them.

The table lists this clone with a count of one. The chain couples TRBV5-5 to TRBJ1-3; 12 bases agree with TRBD1. The length of the CDR3 is 15 residues. V was clipped by 3 bases and J by 3 bases; unmatched bases: 1. CDR1 SGHKS and CDR2 YYEKEE come from the germline V gene (reference sequence). The chain's CDR3 is CASSWDRGLGNTIYF. The CDR3 coding sequence is TGTGCCAGCAGCTGGGACAGGGGGCTTGGAAACACCATATATTTT.

This clone has only one observation. The CDR3 spells CASSSPRAGQGEYGYTF. The CDR3 bases are TGTGCCAGCAGCTCTCCCCGCGCGGGACAGGGGGAATATGGCTACACCTTC. This chain connects TRBV27 to TRBJ1-2; 11 nucleotides agree with TRBD1. Germline trimming cut 6 bases from V and 5 bases from J; bases unmatched to any gene: 14. The CDR3 has 17 residues. The V gene's germline CDR1 is MNHEY and CDR2 SMNVEV (reference sequence).

This clone was observed once. The chain recombines TRBV7-2 with TRBJ2-5, with D tentatively TRBD1 (5 bases). CDR1 is SGHTA, CDR2 FQGNSA, per germline. This CDR3 has 13 amino acids. V lost 5 bases and J 5 bases, leaving 12 bases between the germline ends. The CDR3 coding sequence is TGTGCCAGCAGCGGTTATAAGGGGGAGACCCAGTACTTC. Translation: CASSGYKGETQYF.

The chain links TRBV30 to TRBJ2-4, with a tentative D call TRBD2 (5 bases). Per the germline V gene, CDR1 is GTSNPN and CDR2 is SVGIG (reference sequence). Trimming left V 3 bases short and J 8 bases short, with 17 bases between. The CDR3 length is 14 residues. CDR3 amino acids: CAWRDDGGRYIQYF. The CDR3 bases are TGTGCCTGGAGGGATGATGGAGGTCGCTACATTCAGTACTTC.

The chain recombines TRBV28 with TRBJ2-7, with D possibly TRBD1 on 6 matching bases. The CDR3 loop spans 12 amino acids. Trimming pared 4 bases from V and 7 bases from J, leaving 11 bases between. CDR1 MDHEN and CDR2 SYDVKM come from the germline V gene. The CDR3, as DNA: TGTGCCAGCAGTTCCCCTCAGGGGGAGCAGTACTTC. Translated, it gives CASSSPQGEQYF.

This chain uses TRBV4-1 with TRBJ2-1; 9 bases are a match to TRBD1. The J segment lost 4 bases and the V segment lost 5 bases, leaving 6 bases of the junction unmatched. The germline CDR1 and CDR2 sequences are MGHRA and YSYEKL. There are 15 residues in the CDR3. The CDR3 DNA follows: TGCGCCAGCAGCGCACAGGGGGCACGGTACAATGAGCAGTTCTTC. Encoded protein: CASSAQGARYNEQFF.

This chain uses TRBV4-1 with TRBJ1-5; D gene uncertain. The germline gives CDR1 MGHRA, CDR2 YSYEKL. The CDR3 sequence is 16 residues long. Trimming shortened V by 4 bases and J by 1 base, and 14 bases separated the two germline ends. CDR3 in amino acids: CASSLLGSVSNQPQHF. The CDR3 DNA follows: TGCGCCAGCAGCCTCCTCGGTTCCGTGAGCAATCAGCCCCAGCATTTT.

In its sample, this clone was seen a few times. The genes are TRBV5-6 and TRBJ1-6; D might be TRBD1 (5 bases). V was trimmed by 1 base and J by 8 bases, leaving 10 bases between them. CDR1 and CDR2 (germline): SGHDT, YYEEEE. This CDR3 has 14 amino acids. CDR3 protein: CASSLMGEDSPLHF. In DNA, the CDR3 is TGTGCCAGCAGCTTGATGGGGGAGGATTCACCCCTCCACTTT.

V usage is TRBV6-1 and J usage is TRBJ1-5; maybe TRBD1 (6 bases). The CDR3 runs to 16 residues. The germline V gene encodes CDR1 MNHNS and CDR2 SASEGT. V was pared by 2 bases and J by 2 bases, with 13 bases between. The CDR3 loop reads CASSEQGSHGNQPQHF. CDR3 nucleotides: TGTGCCAGCAGTGAACAGGGGTCGCACGGCAATCAGCCCCAGCATTTT.

The J gene is TRBJ1-1, the V gene TRBV10-3; D may be TRBD1 (5 bases). Trimming took 7 bases from V and 7 from J, leaving 16 bases between them. Germline V CDR1 and CDR2: ENHRY, SYGVKD. The CDR3 contains 13 residues. The CDR3 coding sequence is TGTGCCATCACCCCGGGGGGAGCAGGTGAAGCTTTCTTT. Residues: CAITPGGAGEAFF.

This rearrangement joins TRBV7-2 to TRBJ2-1; TRBD1 agrees at 7 bases. The CDR3 has 13 residues. The germline CDR1 and CDR2 sequences are SGHTA and FQGNSA. V dropped 6 bases and J dropped 16; count of bases not matched to a gene: 15. The DNA of the CDR3 is TGTGCCAGCAGTCCTCAGGCCGGGACAGACCAATTCTTC. As protein: CASSPQAGTDQFF.